Listed below are T cell receptor beta chains from one sample, sequenced in a study of CD8 T cells in ankylosing spondylitis. Using its own MiXCR run on the 5' RACE reads, TCRdb lists one record per CDR3 protein. This table holds about 840,000 distinct CDR3 sequences, 10% to 15% found once. The sequencing input was blood, either unsorted or a sorted T cell fraction (not recorded which). The receptors were gathered from a male donor with ankylosing spondylitis. CDR3s include the opening cysteine and the closing phenylalanine or tryptophan. A D gene is named only where the DNA matches it firmly. For some rows the clone size is stated as once, few or many, or as a class when expanded; others skip it.

v_call,d_call,clone_size,j_call,cdr3_nt,cdr3_aa
TRBV20-1,.,.,TRBJ1-4,TGCAGTGCTATTCGAGGGACTAATGAAAAACTGTTTTTT,CSAIRGTNEKLFF
TRBV7-2,TRBD2,few,TRBJ2-3,TGTGCCAGCAAGCGGGAGGGGGGGACAGATACGCAGTATTTT,CASKREGGTDTQYF
TRBV18,TRBD2,.,TRBJ2-3,TGTGCCAGCTCACCACGGGGTAGCGGGGGCACAGATACGCAGTATTTT,CASSPRGSGGTDTQYF
TRBV20-1,.,.,TRBJ2-2,TGCAGTGCTAGTAGTGTGATGTTGGACACCGGGGAGCTGTTTTTT,CSASSVMLDTGELFF
TRBV7-2,.,few,TRBJ2-1,TGTGCCAGCAGCTTAGATGCCACAACCAATGAGCAGTTCTTC,CASSLDATTNEQFF
TRBV20-1,.,.,TRBJ2-3,TGCAGTGCAATTCCGGGGCTAGTTTGGGACGGGACGCAGTATTTT,CSAIPGLVWDGTQYF
TRBV4-3,.,few,TRBJ2-1,TGCGCCAGCAGCCAAGATAGCCCGAGCCCGTTCTTC,CASSQDSPSPFF
TRBV7-6,TRBD2,.,TRBJ2-3,TGTGCCAGCAGCTTCCGACTAGCGGGCACAGATACGCAGTATTTT,CASSFRLAGTDTQYF
TRBV20-1,TRBD1,.,TRBJ2-3,TGCAGTGCGGGAGAAACAGGGGGCACAGATACGCAGTATTTT,CSAGETGGTDTQYF
TRBV20-1,.,.,TRBJ2-7,TGCAGTGCTAGTCGGGGCGGGAAAAGCTACGAGCAGTACTTC,CSASRGGKSYEQYF
TRBV29-1,TRBD1,few,TRBJ2-5,TGCAGCGTCCTGGCAGGGGGCGAAGAGACCCAGTACTTC,CSVLAGGEETQYF
TRBV7-6,.,many,TRBJ1-5,TGTGCCAGCAGTCTTCTAGGGGGAAATAGCAATCAGCCCCAGCATTTT,CASSLLGGNSNQPQHF
TRBV5-1,TRBD2,.,TRBJ2-3,TGCGCCAGCAGCTTGTGGGGGAGCGGGGGCCCTGGCACAGATACGCAGTATTTT,CASSLWGSGGPGTDTQYF
TRBV20-1,TRBD1,few,TRBJ1-2,TGCAGTGCTATAGGGACAGGCTATGGCTACACCTTC,CSAIGTGYGYTF
TRBV5-8,.,.,TRBJ2-3,TGTGCCAGCAGCTCACTAGGGTCTGCAGATACGCAGTATTTT,CASSSLGSADTQYF
TRBV10-2,TRBD2,.,TRBJ2-3,TGCGCCAGCAGGGGACAGGGGAGGGGACTAGCGGGAGTGAACACAGATACGCAGTATTTT,CASRGQGRGLAGVNTDTQYF
TRBV14,TRBD2,few,TRBJ2-1,TGTGCCAGCAGCCAACGCGTCGCGGGGGACAATGAGCAGTTCTTC,CASSQRVAGDNEQFF
TRBV29-1,TRBD1,.,TRBJ1-2,TGCAGCGTGACAGGGCCGGGGTATGGCTACACCTTC,CSVTGPGYGYTF
TRBV18,.,few,TRBJ1-1,TGTGCCACCTCTGACAGCGCTATGAACACTGAAGCTTTCTTT,CATSDSAMNTEAFF
TRBV20-1,.,few,TRBJ1-1,TGCAGTGCTGCCCGAGCAGAGACTGAAGCTTTCTTT,CSAARAETEAFF
TRBV10-3,.,.,TRBJ1-5,TGTGCCATCAGTGAGGGGGTGTATAGCAATCAGCCCCAGCATTTT,CAISEGVYSNQPQHF
TRBV3-1,TRBD2,.,TRBJ2-7,TGTGCCAGCAGCCAGCAACCTGGACTAGCGGGAGGCGAGCAGTACTTC,CASSQQPGLAGGEQYF
TRBV4-2,.,.,TRBJ2-1,TGTGCCAGCAGCCAAGATAGAATCGGACGCGAGCAGTTCTTC,CASSQDRIGREQFF
TRBV7-2,.,many,TRBJ1-3,TGTGCCAGCAGCTTAGTGCTCTCTGGAAACACCATATATTTT,CASSLVLSGNTIYF
TRBV9,TRBD2,many,TRBJ2-5,TGTGCCAGCAGTCTTAGCGGGACCTCCTCGGGGGAGACCCAGTACTTC,CASSLSGTSSGETQYF
TRBV30,.,few,TRBJ1-6,TGTGCCTGGAGTCAAGGATGGTCACCCCTCCACTTT,CAWSQGWSPLHF
TRBV6-2/TRBV6-3,TRBD2,few,TRBJ2-1,TGTGCCAGCAGTTACTCCCGGGGGGCCTACAATGAGCAGTTCTTC,CASSYSRGAYNEQFF
TRBV4-3,TRBD1,.,TRBJ1-6,TGCGCCAGCAGCCAGCTAGGGGGCACGGCCAATAATTCACCCCTCCACTTT,CASSQLGGTANNSPLHF
TRBV5-1,.,many,TRBJ2-3,TGCGCCAGCAGCGGAGGTGGCGAGATAGATACGCAGTATTTT,CASSGGGEIDTQYF
TRBV4-2,TRBD1,many,TRBJ2-3,TGTGCCAGCAGCCAAGTCTTCGGACAGGTGACAGATACGCAGTATTTT,CASSQVFGQVTDTQYF
TRBV4-1,.,.,TRBJ1-1,TGCGCCAGCAGCCAGCTGACAGGAAACACTGAAGCTTTCTTT,CASSQLTGNTEAFF
TRBV24-1,.,many,TRBJ2-4,TGTGCCACCAGTGATGCCCAAGGCGGGGTTCGAAACATTCAGTACTTC,CATSDAQGGVRNIQYF
TRBV15,.,many,TRBJ2-4,TGTGCCACCAGTAGAAACAAAAACATTCAGTACTTC,CATSRNKNIQYF
TRBV20-1,.,.,TRBJ1-5,TGCAGTGCAGACGGGGATCCCAATCAGCCCCAGCATTTT,CSADGDPNQPQHF
TRBV4-2,.,.,TRBJ1-2,TGTGCCAGCAGCCTAGCGAGGGGATCTTACTATGGCTACACCTTC,CASSLARGSYYGYTF
TRBV18,.,.,TRBJ1-4,TGTGCCAGCTCACCGGGCCTAGGAAATGAAAAACTGTTTTTT,CASSPGLGNEKLFF
TRBV7-2,.,few,TRBJ1-3,TGTGCCAGCAGCTCTCCTTGGGAAACACCGGACACCATATATTTT,CASSSPWETPDTIYF
TRBV7-3,.,few,TRBJ2-2,TGTGCCAGCAGCCCCCTCCCGACTGCGAACACCGGGGAGCTGTTTTTT,CASSPLPTANTGELFF
TRBV2,.,few,TRBJ2-7,TGTGCCAGCAGTGAAACAGGCGCATCATACGAGCAGTACTTC,CASSETGASYEQYF
TRBV27,TRBD1,.,TRBJ1-4,TGTGCCAGCGGACAGGGCAAAGAAAAACTGTTTTTT,CASGQGKEKLFF
TRBV27,.,few,TRBJ1-1,TGTGCCAGACCTACAGCGAACACTGAAGCTTTCTTT,CARPTANTEAFF
TRBV7-2,.,.,TRBJ2-5,.,CASSFGVGTNLENF
TRBV11-1,.,.,TRBJ2-7,TGTGCCAGCAGCTTAGAGCCAGGTACCTACGAGCAGTACTTC,CASSLEPGTYEQYF
TRBV7-2,.,few,TRBJ2-1,TGTGCCAGCAGCTTTAGGGAGACCCTCAATGAGCAGTTCTTC,CASSFRETLNEQFF
TRBV7-8,TRBD2,.,TRBJ2-5,TGTGCCAGCAGCTTACGGCCGGGAGGGCCGGGAGAGACCCAGTACTTC,CASSLRPGGPGETQYF
TRBV6-5,.,.,TRBJ1-2,TGTGCCAGCAGTAACCCACGGACGTCTGGCTACACCTTC,CASSNPRTSGYTF
TRBV4-2,TRBD2,few,TRBJ2-3,TGTGCCAGCAGCCTTACTAGCGGGGGGGCAACAGATACGCAGTATTTT,CASSLTSGGATDTQYF
TRBV7-2,TRBD1,few,TRBJ2-3,TGTGCCAGCAGCCTATCCCGGGACAGGGTAACAGATACGCAGTATTTT,CASSLSRDRVTDTQYF
TRBV9,TRBD1,.,TRBJ2-5,TGTGCCAGCAGCAGGGGGCCCGAGAAAGAGACCCAGTACTTC,CASSRGPEKETQYF
TRBV20-1,.,few,TRBJ2-7,TGCAGTGCTAGAGATTTGAGGCACCCGGACGAGCAGTACTTC,CSARDLRHPDEQYF
TRBV7-9,TRBD1,.,TRBJ1-1,TGTGCCAGCAGCTCCGCAGGGGGTGCTGAAGCTTTCTTT,CASSSAGGAEAFF
TRBV5-6,TRBD1,.,TRBJ2-5,TGTGCCAGCAGCTTGGTTGGGACAGGGGGCAGGACCCAGTACTTC,CASSLVGTGGRTQYF
TRBV10-3,.,few,TRBJ2-3,TGTGCCATCAGCCACCCAGGGGCGTCCGATTATAGCACAGATACGCAGTATTTT,CAISHPGASDYSTDTQYF
TRBV5-1,.,.,TRBJ1-2,TGCGCCAGCAGCCACACGCCTCACAGGGAAAATGGCTACACCTTC,CASSHTPHRENGYTF
TRBV20-1,.,.,TRBJ1-3,TGCAGTGCTAGAGGACCGAAGGCTGGAAACACCATATATTTT,CSARGPKAGNTIYF
TRBV5-4,TRBD2,.,TRBJ2-2,TGTGCCAGCAGCTTGGGCAAGCCAACTAGCGGAACCGGGGAGCTGTTTTTT,CASSLGKPTSGTGELFF
TRBV12-3/TRBV12-4,.,.,TRBJ1-1,TGTGCCAGCAGTTATGGCACTAGGGCTTTCTTT,CASSYGTRAFF